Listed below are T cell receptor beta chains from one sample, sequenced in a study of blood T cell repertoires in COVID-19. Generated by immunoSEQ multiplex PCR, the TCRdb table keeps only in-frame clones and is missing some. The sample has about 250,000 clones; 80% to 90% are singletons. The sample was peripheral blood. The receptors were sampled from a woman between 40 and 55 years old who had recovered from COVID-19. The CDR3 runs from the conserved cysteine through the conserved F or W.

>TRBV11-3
CASSSYPGVGALRDTQYF
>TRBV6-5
CASSYSQGDGYEQYF
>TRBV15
CATTDRLNTGELFF
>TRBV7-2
CASSLILAAGETQYF
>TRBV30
CAWSQATYEQYF
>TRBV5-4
CASSLLGTNTGELFF
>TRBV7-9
CASSMTSGSYNEQFF
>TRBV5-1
CASSLVLTGAYGYTF
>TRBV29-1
CSATWGPDFEQYF
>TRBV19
CASQPGTGTYNEQFF
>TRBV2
CASRLASGADYGYTF